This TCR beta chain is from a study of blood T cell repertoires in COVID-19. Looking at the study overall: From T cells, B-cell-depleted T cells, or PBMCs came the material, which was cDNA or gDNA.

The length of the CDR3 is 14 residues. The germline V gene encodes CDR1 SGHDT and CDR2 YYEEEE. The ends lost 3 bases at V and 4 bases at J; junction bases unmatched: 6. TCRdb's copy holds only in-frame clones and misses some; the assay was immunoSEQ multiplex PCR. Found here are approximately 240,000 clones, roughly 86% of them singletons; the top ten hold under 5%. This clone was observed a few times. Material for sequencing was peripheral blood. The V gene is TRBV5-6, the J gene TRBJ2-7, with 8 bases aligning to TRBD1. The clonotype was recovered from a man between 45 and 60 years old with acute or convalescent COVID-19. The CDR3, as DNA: TGTGCCAGCAGCTATCCGGGACAGGATTACGAGCAGTACTTC. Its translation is CASSYPGQDYEQYF.